Shown below are 6 T cell receptor beta chains from a single sample sequenced in a study of OX40 agonist ivuxolimab in advanced cancers. Measured with immunoSEQ multiplex PCR; TCRdb has only the in-frame clones, and not every one. The table shows roughly 70,000 clones, with over 80% occurring only once. The sequences come from CD4+ or CD8+ T cells sorted from blood, collected in a trial of the OX40 agonist ivuxolimab. These receptors all stem from an adult with an advanced solid tumor such as melanoma, head and neck, liver or kidney cancer.

The chain links TRBV19 to TRBJ2-7, with D hard to call. The CDR3 loop spans 15 amino acids. CDR1 LNHDA and CDR2 SQIVND come from the germline V gene (reference sequence). Trimming left V 0 bases short and J 3 bases short, with 12 bases between. CDR3 nucleotides: TGTGCCAGTAGTATAGAGAGTACAGACCACTACGAGCAGTACTTC. It specifies CASSIESTDHYEQYF.

This clone came up once. J is TRBJ2-3 and V is TRBV18, with no clear D. There are 14 residues in the CDR3. Germline CDR1 and CDR2: KGHSH and LQKENI. The V end was cut by 6 bases, the J end by 0 bases, with 10 bases between. CDR3 protein: CASSPNPSTDTQYF. CDR3 nucleotide sequence: TGTGCCAGCTCTCCCAATCCTAGCACAGATACGCAGTATTTT.

This sequence joins TRBV10-1 and TRBJ2-1; perhaps TRBD2 as D (5 bases). Germline V gene sequence: CDR1 WNHNN, CDR2 SYGVQD (reference sequence). The germline V and J ends were trimmed by 0 bases and 7 bases, with 13 bases remaining between them. The CDR3 contains 15 residues. The CDR3 here is CASSESNQRENEQFF. DNA of the CDR3: TGCGCCAGCAGTGAGTCAAATCAGAGGGAGAATGAGCAGTTCTTC.

This chain links TRBV28 with TRBJ2-6; D unresolved. The CDR3 sequence is 14 residues long. Germline V lookup: CDR1 MDHEN, CDR2 SYDVKM. Trimming removed 6 bases from V and 0 bases from J, with 6 bases in between. CDR3 DNA: TGTGCCAGCAGGGGATACTCTGGGGCCAACGTCCTGACTTTC. The encoded protein is CASRGYSGANVLTF.

This chain joins TRBV19 and TRBJ2-7, with D hard to call. The CDR3 contains 16 residues. Germline V lookup: CDR1 LNHDA, CDR2 SQIVND (reference sequence). V lost 5 bases and J lost 0, with 17 bases in between. In DNA form, the CDR3 reads TGTGCCAGTAGTCGGGCAGGCTACACAAGCTCCTACGAGCAGTACTTC. Protein sequence: CASSRAGYTSSYEQYF.

This clone was picked up a small number of times. This chain connects TRBV18 to TRBJ2-2; no definite D call. With 3 bases removed from V and 2 bases from J, the gap between germline ends came to 13 bases. From germline, CDR1 is KGHSH and CDR2 LQKENI. The CDR3 is 16 amino acids. CDR3 nucleotides: TGTGCCAGCTCACCCATCGGACGGGTCAACACCGGGGAGCTGTTTTTT. It specifies CASSPIGRVNTGELFF. Full variable domain (outside the CDR3, taken from reference TRBV18 and TRBJ2-2): NAGVMQNPRHLVRRRGQEARLRCSPMKGHSHVYWYRQLPEEGLKFMVYLQKENIIDESGMPKERFSAEFPKEGPSILRIQQVVRGDSAAYFCASSPIGRVNTGELFFGEGSRLTVL.